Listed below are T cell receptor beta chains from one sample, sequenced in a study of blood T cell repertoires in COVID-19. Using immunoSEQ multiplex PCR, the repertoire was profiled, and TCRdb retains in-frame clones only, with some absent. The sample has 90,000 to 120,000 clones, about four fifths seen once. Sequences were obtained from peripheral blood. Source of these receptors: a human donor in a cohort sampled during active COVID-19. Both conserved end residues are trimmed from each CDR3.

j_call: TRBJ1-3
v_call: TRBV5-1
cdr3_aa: ASSEGQQISGNTIY

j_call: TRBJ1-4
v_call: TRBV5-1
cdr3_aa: ASSLEQPNEKLF

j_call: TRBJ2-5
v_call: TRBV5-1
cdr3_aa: ARSGGGPGQGSRETQY

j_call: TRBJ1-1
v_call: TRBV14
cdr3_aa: ASSQAYRGSTEAF

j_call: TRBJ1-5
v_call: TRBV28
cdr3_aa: ASRPGHFRPQPQH

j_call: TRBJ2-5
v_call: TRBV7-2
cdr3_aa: ASSPTGGLQETQY

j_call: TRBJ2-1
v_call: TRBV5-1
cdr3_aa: ASSLVSGAGEQF

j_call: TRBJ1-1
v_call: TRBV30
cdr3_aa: AWSRGQPVAEAF

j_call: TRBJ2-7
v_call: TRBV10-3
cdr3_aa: AISLGDRGGEQY

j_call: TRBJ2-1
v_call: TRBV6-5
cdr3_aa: ASSLFRTTYNEQF

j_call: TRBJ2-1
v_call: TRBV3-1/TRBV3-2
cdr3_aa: ASSHWTSSAYNEQF

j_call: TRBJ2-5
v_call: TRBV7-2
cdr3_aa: ASSLNPGTWGETQY